The entry that follows covers one T cell receptor (beta chain) sequence. This specimen belongs to a study of blood T cell repertoires in COVID-19. Study-wide background: T cells, B-cell-depleted T cells, or PBMCs provided the cDNA or gDNA that served as material.

Authors' methods: Estimates of nucleated cell counts were drawn from the amplification of reference gene primers. Profiling relied on immunoSEQ multiplex PCR, and the TCRdb table lists in-frame clones only, not all of them. The V and J calls and clone size are taken from that table; D and trimming were inferred from the DNA. Among roughly 250,000 clones, about three quarters were seen once, and the ten largest hold 2.5% to 4%. The ends lost 3 bases at V and 5 bases at J; junction bases unmatched: 10. This CDR3 region has 15 residues. Germline loops: CDR1 DFQATT, CDR2 SNEGSKA (reference sequence). V gene TRBV20-1 combines with J gene TRBJ2-7; 10 bases agree with TRBD1. This clonotype was obtained from a woman of 80 years or more with acute or convalescent COVID-19. Sequencing input: peripheral blood. The CDR3 sequence is CSASARGQGPHEQYF. CDR3 DNA: TGCAGTGCTAGTGCTCGGGGACAGGGGCCCCACGAGCAGTACTTC.